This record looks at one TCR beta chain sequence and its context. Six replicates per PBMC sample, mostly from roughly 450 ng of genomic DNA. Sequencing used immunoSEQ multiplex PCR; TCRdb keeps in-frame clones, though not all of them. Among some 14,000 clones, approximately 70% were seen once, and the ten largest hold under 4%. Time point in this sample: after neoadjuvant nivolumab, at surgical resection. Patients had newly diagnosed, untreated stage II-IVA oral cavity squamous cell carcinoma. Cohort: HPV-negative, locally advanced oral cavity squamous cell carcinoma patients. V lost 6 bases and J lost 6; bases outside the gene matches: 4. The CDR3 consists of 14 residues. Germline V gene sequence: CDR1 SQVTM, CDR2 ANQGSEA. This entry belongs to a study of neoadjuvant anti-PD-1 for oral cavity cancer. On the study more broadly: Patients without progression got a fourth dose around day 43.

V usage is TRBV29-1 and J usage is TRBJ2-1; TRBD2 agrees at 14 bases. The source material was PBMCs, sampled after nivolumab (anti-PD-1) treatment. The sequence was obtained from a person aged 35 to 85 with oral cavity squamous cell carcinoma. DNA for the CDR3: TGCAGCGTCCGACTAGCGGGAGGGATCAATGAGCAGTTCTTC. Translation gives CSVRLAGGINEQFF.